This T cell receptor beta chain was sequenced for a study of cytomegalovirus exposure and HLA in healthy donors (TCRdb year 2017). Regarding the complete study: An earlier analysis of several hundred of the donors reported approximately 300 Gb of sequence data and around 120 million unique TCR beta sequences from some 180 million T cells. About 300 gigabases of sequencing data and around 85 million unique TCR sequences made up an early release that covered nearly 650 HLA-typed donors. The genetic ancestry cluster associated with self-reported Caucasian donors included 81% of the approximately 410 genotyped donors. The study was designed to test whether signatures of past pathogen exposure could be identified by cataloging public T cell receptors. Using immunosequencing, the study profiled T cell repertoires from some 670 subjects and related those repertoires to cytomegalovirus serostatus. A separate validation cohort of some 130 different subjects was used in addition to the roughly 720-subject first cohort. The study combined high-throughput TCR immunosequencing, statistical association of individual TCRs with disease status, and machine learning to predict cytomegalovirus infection status. A later analysis re-examined previously published TCR beta repertoires from more than 650 donors and added high-resolution HLA genotyping to investigate patterns of TCR occurrence. Rather than using new phenotypic data, the later analysis identified candidate immune exposures from TCR beta sequences and from how often those sequences occurred across donors. An earlier analysis of around 640 of the donors used high-throughput TCR beta sequencing to judge whether each TCR beta V gene segment behaved as functional or pseudogenic. Alongside the repertoire data, information on donor age, sex, ethnicity and CMV serostatus was compiled. A later genetic analysis took genome-wide SNP genotypes for about 55% of the 666 donors and used that subset as a discovery cohort. Every repertoire in the discovery cohort had been generated on one and the same sequencing platform. HLA typing covered class I and class II loci at four-digit resolution. Typing coverage differed by locus: A, B, C, DRB1 and DQB1 were typed in roughly 620-630 donors, DQA1 in 522, DPA1 in 606, and DPB1 in around 440. About 5 DR-DQ haplotypes were handled as single units for association and clustering, since linkage in the cohort was strong. Among a few hundred genotyped donors of the cohort, an average of roughly 240,000 unique TCR beta nucleotide sequences were sequenced per donor, roughly a sixth of them non-productive.

The method behind the library was the immunoSEQ multiplex PCR assay. The multiplex PCR relied on a mix of 60 forward primers for TCR Vbeta segments and 13 reverse primers for TCR Jbeta segments. Amplification of the CDR3 region of rearranged TCR beta genes was performed with a multiplex PCR assay on genomic DNA. On the Illumina HiSeq System, the amplified TCR beta libraries were sequenced as 87-base-pair reads. From the authors' description of their analysis: A later analysis tallied around 82 million unique TCR beta chains across the 700 or so repertoires, and approximately 9.9 million of those chains were shared by two or more donors. Raw reads were error-corrected and collapsed into unique sequences with a nearest-neighbor algorithm that merged closely related sequences to remove PCR and sequencing errors. V, D and J gene segments were assigned by aligning CDR3 sequences to IMGT reference sequences. Each retained sequence needed at least a six-nucleotide match to both a V gene segment and a J gene segment. A rearrangement counted as productive if the CDR3 had no stop codons and remained in frame with V and J, and every other rearrangement counted as non-productive. Following IMGT convention, CDR3 was defined as the stretch from the second conserved V-encoded cysteine up to the conserved J-encoded phenylalanine. Sequences without an unambiguous match to a single V gene segment were excluded from the earlier analysis of about 630 of the donors. In an earlier analysis of approximately 500 of the donors, a V segment was called functional when productive rearrangements were above 56.7%, and segregating when the standard deviation between donors exceeded 5%. A statistical classification framework was built to diagnose cytomegalovirus status from the catalog of TCR beta chain sequences. V and J gene assignment, in a later analysis, came from comparing TCR nucleotide sequences with IMGT/GENE-DB human TR gene sequences. Using the TCRdist pipeline, a later analysis assigned CDR3 sequences along with most-parsimonious VDJ recombination scenarios. In a later analysis, each TCR beta chain was defined by its CDR3 amino acid sequence together with its V-gene family, and reads lacking a unique V-gene family were excluded. To address suspected cross-contamination and a sequencing artifact, a later analysis removed approximately 590 highly shared, low-generation-probability nucleotide sequences. For each public chain, a later analysis derived a clonal expansion index from normalized ranks of inferred template counts within each repertoire. A later analysis computed generation probabilities with a VDJ recombination model fitted to out-of-frame rearrangements, and checked the results against IGoR. In a later analysis, TCR-TCR, TCR-HLA and TCR-CMV co-occurrence was scored with hypergeometric tests, and a repertoire-size bias correction was applied to TCR pairs. To estimate false discovery rates, a later analysis permuted the HLA or CMV assignments 20 times. In a later analysis, co-occurring TCRs were grouped with DBSCAN, and TCRdist sequence similarity was added when clustering was performed within HLA-allele-positive subsets. Repertoires with fewer than 30,000 or more than 120,000 public chains, plus five repertoires with anomalous nucleotide sharing, were excluded from co-occurrence clustering. The table comes from immuneACCESS by way of TCRdb, which keeps in-frame sequences with V and J called. Part of the clones is missing from these tables; in studies checked, under half for an unresolved V gene and the rest for unknown reasons. V and J calls plus clone size are reproduced from that table; the DNA served to infer D and trimming. The sample table contains more than 55,000 clones; only one count was recorded for about 74% of them. The top ten constitute around 10% of the sample.

This clone was seen a handful of times. What this receptor recognizes is not known. Per-base qualities were not stored, and no clone one base away is much larger. Results and caveats for the whole study, not just this receptor: According to a later analysis, parvovirus B19, influenza, CMV and Epstein-Barr virus appeared linked to several top co-occurrence clusters. When HLA alleles, especially DR and DQ, strongly co-occurred, attributing TCR associations to individual alleles was difficult. In vitro tests confirmed that three of the cytomegalovirus-associated TCR beta chains recognize cytomegalovirus antigens. According to a later genetic analysis, donors in an Asian-associated ancestry cluster had fewer N-insertions in productive TCRs than the approximately 700-donor mean. The study listed 164 TCR beta chains as associated with cytomegalovirus. The sequencing pipeline was judged likely to have produced a cluster of highly shared sequence variants as a technical artifact. Correlated functional status among segregating V segments might be attributable to linkage disequilibrium, but an unknown experimental factor could not be ruled out. The cohort was sequenced for TCR beta chains only, and without alpha or paired-chain data the features that could be detected were limited. Roughly uniform sequencing depth across donors was assumed in presence/absence analyses, although this assumption may not hold. Because HLA typing was missing for some donors at each locus, association tests included only the typed subset. Specific HLA alleles were associated with 16,951 TCR beta sequences at a false discovery rate of 0.05 in a later analysis. In a later analysis, HLA-associated TCR beta chains showed more clonal expansion and lower generation probabilities than non-associated chains that were equally common. The 87-base-pair reads could not distinguish some IMGT-functional V segments, including TRBV6-2 and TRBV6-3, so those segments were excluded. Some 15 rarely observed V segments, including chromosome 9 orphons, were excluded from the earlier analysis of approximately 500 of the donors because counts were too low. V-gene and J-gene trimming of TCR beta chains was associated with a missense DCLRE1C variant in a later genetic analysis, and the association was replicated in an independent cohort. Most TCR sequences were seen in very few donors, while some public TCRs were found in many individuals. An earlier analysis of approximately 540 of the donors showed that most TCR beta V segments appeared in productive rearrangements either about 90% or about 30% of the time, which broadly matched IMGT annotations. A further reported finding was that TCR beta sequences accurately predicted the HLA-A and HLA-B alleles for most subjects in the first cohort. A later analysis found that TCR association rates varied across HLA loci, with DRB1 alleles showing the most associated TCRs and HLA-C alleles the fewest. CMV serostatus was the only immune exposure information available for the cohort. According to the authors, the approach could potentially be generalized to other disease states and immunological phenotypes. In both the original and validation cohorts, the classifier was reported to diagnose cytomegalovirus status with high specificity and sensitivity. According to a later analysis, most CMV-associated TCR beta chains appeared to be HLA-restricted, and the HLA associations seemed to be driven largely by CMV exposure.

The cohort comprised some 680 healthy bone marrow donors. At the time of sampling, every cohort member was nominally healthy, though immune exposures that went unrecorded were likely present. The donor tested CMV seropositive, placing the donor among the roughly 300 seropositive members of the cohort. A peripheral blood sample was provided by each donor, and peripheral blood mononuclear cells were used for TCR beta sequencing. The Qiagen DNeasy Blood Extraction Kit was used to extract genomic DNA from the blood cell samples. A distance of 15 bases separates the germline ends of V and J, which lose 2 bases and 10 bases respectively. There are 13 amino acids in the CDR3, from cysteine to phenylalanine inclusive. The entry retains the CDR3 DNA only, 39 bases that are in frame from base 1. Looking up the germline V gene (reference sequence) yields CDR1 GTSNPN and CDR2 SVGIG.

Sequenced sample: PBMCs. The source of this sequence is a woman between 55 and 75 years old in good health and CMV-seropositive. The rearranged chain carries TRBV30 and TRBJ2-1; TRBD1 is possibly the D segment (6 matching bases). The nucleotide sequence reads as follows: TGTGCCTGGAGTTCTGGGGGCCGATCCGAGCAGTTCTTC. This yields the protein CAWSSGGRSEQFF. The CDR3, completed at both ends by the reference TRBV30 and TRBJ2-1 genes, gives the full variable domain SQTIHQWPATLVQPVGSPLSLECTVEGTSNPNLYWYRQAAGRGLQLLFYSVGIGQISSEVPQNLSASRPQDRQFILSSKKLLLSDSGFYLCAWSSGGRSEQFFGPGTRLTVL.